This is a list of T cell receptor beta chains from one sample in a study of PD-L1 blockade in urothelial cancer. The repertoire was sequenced with immunoSEQ multiplex PCR; TCRdb's copy has only in-frame clones and lacks some. The sample holds tens of thousands of clones, about 90% seen once. Sample: PBMCs, taken around atezolizumab (anti-PD-L1) treatment. Every receptor here comes from a man over 45 with urothelial cancer. Each CDR3 is given with its conserved first and last residue. D genes are given only for firm matches. Rows give clone size only sometimes, using once, few, many, or a class for an expanded clone.

d_gene: TRBD1; abundance: NA; j_gene: TRBJ2-7; v_gene: TRBV30; CDR3aa: CAWSPGQGVIYEQYF; CDR3nt: TGTGCCTGGAGTCCAGGACAGGGCGTAATCTACGAGCAGTACTTC
d_gene: TRBD2; abundance: NA; j_gene: TRBJ2-4; v_gene: TRBV11-2; CDR3aa: CASSLVPAGVGNIQYF; CDR3nt: TGTGCCAGCAGCTTAGTTCCAGCGGGAGTAGGAAACATTCAGTACTTC
d_gene: TRBD2; abundance: NA; j_gene: TRBJ2-3; v_gene: TRBV29-1; CDR3aa: CSGGLAGAYDGTQYF; CDR3nt: TGCAGCGGGGGACTAGCGGGGGCCTACGACGGTACGCAGTATTTT
d_gene: TRBD1; abundance: NA; j_gene: TRBJ1-2; v_gene: TRBV5-5; CDR3aa: CASSLEQQGASYGYTF; CDR3nt: TGTGCCAGCAGCTTGGAACAGCAGGGGGCGAGCTATGGCTACACCTTC
d_gene: NA; abundance: NA; j_gene: TRBJ1-5; v_gene: TRBV30; CDR3aa: CAWSDTGSYNQPQHF; CDR3nt: TGTGCCTGGAGCGACACAGGGTCCTACAATCAGCCCCAGCATTTT
d_gene: TRBD2; abundance: NA; j_gene: TRBJ2-3; v_gene: TRBV7-7; CDR3aa: CASSLVGRVGASGSLGDTQYF; CDR3nt: TGTGCTAGCAGCTTAGTCGGCAGAGTAGGGGCTAGCGGGTCCCTAGGGGATACGCAGTATTTT
d_gene: NA; abundance: NA; j_gene: TRBJ2-3; v_gene: TRBV10-1; CDR3aa: CASSERLDTQYF; CDR3nt: TGCGCCAGCAGTGAACGACTAGATACGCAGTATTTT
d_gene: TRBD2; abundance: NA; j_gene: TRBJ2-7; v_gene: TRBV4-3; CDR3aa: CASSRGVEREFYEQYF; CDR3nt: TGCGCCAGCAGCCGGGGCGTTGAGCGGGAGTTCTACGAGCAGTACTTC
d_gene: NA; abundance: NA; j_gene: TRBJ2-7; v_gene: TRBV4-3; CDR3aa: CASSRTLSSYEQYF; CDR3nt: TGCGCCAGCAGCCGGACTCTTAGCTCCTACGAGCAGTACTTC
d_gene: TRBD1; abundance: few; j_gene: TRBJ2-1; v_gene: TRBV5-1; CDR3aa: CASSFRGQNNEQFF; CDR3nt: TGCGCCAGCAGCTTCAGGGGGCAAAATAATGAGCAGTTCTTC
d_gene: NA; abundance: NA; j_gene: TRBJ1-2; v_gene: TRBV21-1; CDR3aa: CASSRQGLDGYTF; CDR3nt: TGTGCCAGCAGCAGACAGGGGCTGGATGGCTACACCTTC
d_gene: TRBD1; abundance: NA; j_gene: TRBJ1-2; v_gene: TRBV9; CDR3aa: CASSVAMGTAYYGYTF; CDR3nt: TGTGCCAGCAGCGTAGCTATGGGGACAGCTTACTATGGCTACACCTTC
d_gene: NA; abundance: medium-sized; j_gene: TRBJ2-1; v_gene: TRBV6-5; CDR3aa: CASSYYRALDEQFF; CDR3nt: TGTGCCAGCAGTTACTACAGGGCCCTGGATGAGCAGTTCTTC
d_gene: NA; abundance: NA; j_gene: TRBJ1-1; v_gene: TRBV28; CDR3aa: CASRPHRQRTEAFF; CDR3nt: TGTGCCAGCAGGCCTCACAGGCAGCGTACTGAAGCTTTCTTT
d_gene: TRBD2; abundance: NA; j_gene: TRBJ2-7; v_gene: TRBV19; CDR3aa: CASSILAPLAGGPYEQYF; CDR3nt: TGTGCCAGTAGTATACTTGCCCCACTAGCGGGGGGGCCATACGAGCAGTACTTC
d_gene: TRBD1; abundance: NA; j_gene: TRBJ2-7; v_gene: TRBV27; CDR3aa: CASSPGQGGYEQYF; CDR3nt: TGTGCCAGCAGTCCGGGACAGGGGGGCTACGAGCAGTACTTC
d_gene: NA; abundance: NA; j_gene: TRBJ1-5; v_gene: TRBV6-1; CDR3aa: CASSELSWGGMPQHF; CDR3nt: TGTGCCAGCAGTGAATTGTCATGGGGGGGCATGCCCCAGCATTTT
d_gene: TRBD1; abundance: NA; j_gene: TRBJ2-3; v_gene: TRBV5-6; CDR3aa: CASSLYWRQGASDTQYF; CDR3nt: TGTGCCAGCAGCTTGTATTGGAGACAGGGGGCGTCGGATACGCAGTATTTT
d_gene: TRBD1; abundance: NA; j_gene: TRBJ2-2; v_gene: TRBV12-5; CDR3aa: CASGSFARTGQGVTGELFF; CDR3nt: TGTGCTAGTGGTTCTTTTGCGAGAACGGGACAGGGGGTCACCGGGGAGCTGTTTTTT
d_gene: TRBD2; abundance: NA; j_gene: TRBJ2-7; v_gene: TRBV15; CDR3aa: CATSPGGYEQYF; CDR3nt: TGTGCCACCAGCCCGGGGGGATACGAGCAGTACTTC
d_gene: NA; abundance: once; j_gene: TRBJ2-1; v_gene: TRBV7-6; CDR3aa: CASSESQEYNEQFF; CDR3nt: TGTGCCAGCAGCGAGAGTCAAGAGTACAATGAGCAGTTCTTC
d_gene: NA; abundance: NA; j_gene: TRBJ2-1; v_gene: TRBV11-3; CDR3aa: CASSLVQDSYNEQFF; CDR3nt: TGTGCCAGCAGCTTAGTACAGGACAGCTACAATGAGCAGTTCTTC
d_gene: TRBD1; abundance: NA; j_gene: TRBJ2-7; v_gene: TRBV6-5; CDR3aa: CASSYTGTGAVYEQYF; CDR3nt: TGTGCCAGCAGTTACACTGGGACAGGGGCTGTCTACGAGCAGTACTTC
d_gene: TRBD1; abundance: NA; j_gene: TRBJ1-2; v_gene: TRBV19; CDR3aa: CASSPQGTGGHGYTF; CDR3nt: TGTGCCAGTAGTCCCCAAGGGACAGGGGGCCATGGCTACACCTTC
d_gene: NA; abundance: NA; j_gene: TRBJ1-5; v_gene: TRBV19; CDR3aa: CASSIALRASNQPQHF; CDR3nt: TGTGCCAGTAGTATAGCCCTCAGGGCTAGCAATCAGCCCCAGCATTTT
d_gene: TRBD2; abundance: NA; j_gene: TRBJ2-7; v_gene: TRBV15; CDR3aa: CATSGFGGSYEQYF; CDR3nt: TGTGCCACCAGCGGATTCGGGGGGAGTTACGAGCAGTACTTC
d_gene: NA; abundance: NA; j_gene: TRBJ2-2; v_gene: TRBV13; CDR3aa: CASSLAWPDGGTGELFF; CDR3nt: TGTGCCAGCAGCTTAGCTTGGCCGGACGGGGGCACCGGGGAGCTGTTTTTT
d_gene: NA; abundance: NA; j_gene: TRBJ2-2; v_gene: TRBV6-5; CDR3aa: CASSQGAANTGELFF; CDR3nt: TGTGCCAGCAGTCAAGGGGCCGCGAACACCGGGGAGCTGTTTTTT
d_gene: TRBD2; abundance: NA; j_gene: TRBJ2-3; v_gene: TRBV10-3; CDR3aa: CAIGRPDSIHSKTGLAGGDTQYF; CDR3nt: TGTGCCATCGGGAGACCGGACAGCATCCACTCTAAAACGGGACTAGCGGGGGGAGATACGCAGTATTTT
d_gene: TRBD2; abundance: once; j_gene: TRBJ2-7; v_gene: TRBV6-6; CDR3aa: CASIHSGGALHEQYF; CDR3nt: TGTGCCAGCATCCATAGCGGGGGGGCCTTACACGAGCAGTACTTC
d_gene: TRBD2; abundance: NA; j_gene: TRBJ2-7; v_gene: TRBV7-2; CDR3aa: CASSPGLVMAYEQYF; CDR3nt: TGTGCCAGCAGCCCCGGACTAGTGATGGCCTACGAGCAGTACTTC
d_gene: TRBD1; abundance: NA; j_gene: TRBJ2-7; v_gene: TRBV14; CDR3aa: CASSQTTGVHEQYF; CDR3nt: TGTGCCAGCAGCCAAACAACAGGGGTCCACGAGCAGTACTTC
d_gene: NA; abundance: NA; j_gene: TRBJ1-4; v_gene: TRBV5-6; CDR3aa: CASSLGVRGNEKLFF; CDR3nt: TGTGCCAGCAGCTTGGGTGTCAGGGGAAATGAAAAACTGTTTTTT
d_gene: NA; abundance: NA; j_gene: TRBJ1-5; v_gene: TRBV27; CDR3aa: CASSSLPSGAAPFTQHF; CDR3nt: TGTGCCAGCAGTTCTCTACCGTCAGGGGCCGCGCCTTTTACCCAGCATTTT
d_gene: TRBD1; abundance: NA; j_gene: TRBJ2-5; v_gene: TRBV5-1; CDR3aa: CASSPTGAQTQYF; CDR3nt: TGCGCCAGCAGCCCGACAGGGGCCCAGACCCAGTACTTC
d_gene: NA; abundance: few; j_gene: TRBJ2-3; v_gene: TRBV9; CDR3aa: CASSVGRVDTQYF; CDR3nt: TGTGCCAGCAGCGTAGGTCGCGTGGATACGCAGTATTTT
d_gene: TRBD2; abundance: NA; j_gene: TRBJ2-7; v_gene: TRBV29-1; CDR3aa: CSVGFSGSINEQYF; CDR3nt: TGCAGCGTTGGTTTTAGCGGGAGCATTAACGAGCAGTACTTC
d_gene: NA; abundance: few; j_gene: TRBJ2-3; v_gene: TRBV19; CDR3aa: CASSIDAGGTSFNLDTQYF; CDR3nt: TGTGCCAGTAGTATAGATGCTGGGGGAACTAGCTTTAATTTGGATACGCAGTATTTT
d_gene: TRBD2; abundance: NA; j_gene: TRBJ2-3; v_gene: TRBV7-2; CDR3aa: CASSYTRAGGQDTQYF; CDR3nt: TGTGCCAGCAGCTATACTAGAGCGGGGGGGCAAGATACGCAGTATTTT
d_gene: NA; abundance: once; j_gene: TRBJ1-4; v_gene: TRBV19; CDR3aa: CASSILTATGEKLFF; CDR3nt: TGTGCCAGTAGCATTTTGACCGCCACGGGAGAAAAACTGTTTTTT
d_gene: NA; abundance: NA; j_gene: TRBJ2-3; v_gene: TRBV27; CDR3aa: CASTFGDTQYF; CDR3nt: TGTGCCAGCACTTTCGGAGATACGCAGTATTTT
d_gene: NA; abundance: NA; j_gene: TRBJ2-3; v_gene: TRBV7-9; CDR3aa: CASSSVLRGHTDTQYF; CDR3nt: TGTGCCAGCAGCTCGGTCCTCAGGGGCCACACAGATACGCAGTATTTT
d_gene: TRBD1; abundance: NA; j_gene: TRBJ1-6; v_gene: TRBV6-5; CDR3aa: CASSSNRDSNSPLHF; CDR3nt: TGTGCCAGCAGTTCAAACCGGGACAGTAATTCACCCCTCCACTTT
d_gene: NA; abundance: NA; j_gene: TRBJ2-1; v_gene: TRBV20-1; CDR3aa: CSSQEEEQFF; CDR3nt: TGCAGTTCCCAAGAAGAGGAGCAGTTCTTC
d_gene: TRBD2; abundance: NA; j_gene: TRBJ2-5; v_gene: TRBV2; CDR3aa: CASRPTSGEQETQYF; CDR3nt: TGTGCCAGCAGGCCGACTAGCGGAGAACAAGAGACCCAGTACTTC
d_gene: TRBD2; abundance: NA; j_gene: TRBJ2-1; v_gene: TRBV29-1; CDR3aa: CSVDQRDKGNEQFF; CDR3nt: TGCAGCGTTGATCAGCGGGATAAGGGCAATGAGCAGTTCTTC
d_gene: NA; abundance: NA; j_gene: TRBJ2-7; v_gene: TRBV4-3; CDR3aa: CASSQDLRDYEQYF; CDR3nt: TGCGCCAGCAGCCAAGATCTTAGAGACTACGAGCAGTACTTC
d_gene: TRBD1; abundance: NA; j_gene: TRBJ1-5; v_gene: TRBV19; CDR3aa: CASKWDSRSNQPQHF; CDR3nt: TGTGCCAGTAAATGGGACAGCCGAAGCAATCAGCCCCAGCATTTT
d_gene: NA; abundance: once; j_gene: TRBJ1-2; v_gene: TRBV30; CDR3aa: CAWSLAVGGGYTF; CDR3nt: TGTGCCTGGAGTCTTGCGGTCGGAGGTGGCTACACCTTC
d_gene: NA; abundance: NA; j_gene: TRBJ1-6; v_gene: TRBV30; CDR3aa: CAWSVRQGIHF; CDR3nt: TGTGCCTGGAGTGTACGGCAGGGAATCCACTTT
d_gene: NA; abundance: NA; j_gene: TRBJ2-3; v_gene: TRBV19; CDR3aa: CASSIDSQDTQYF; CDR3nt: TGTGCCAGTAGTATAGACTCTCAGGATACGCAGTATTTT